This TCR beta chain was identified during a study of blood T cell repertoires in COVID-19. Looking at the study overall: Collection of acute and convalescent COVID-19 samples took place in the United States, Italy and Spain. PBMCs, B-cell-depleted T cells, or T cells were the source of the cDNA or gDNA that made up the material.

V lost 3 bases to trimming and J lost 2 bases; unmatched junction nucleotides: 6. The CDR3 has 16 residues. Germline V gives CDR1 SGHTA, CDR2 FQGNSA. Authors' analysis steps: Amplifying reference gene primers gave estimates of nucleated cell counts. Sequenced by immunoSEQ multiplex PCR; TCRdb stores in-frame clones only, minus some. The D gene and trimming were derived from the DNA, and the V and J assignments and clone size from that table. The sample shows some 250,000 clones, around 84% of them seen only once. The chain uses TRBV7-2 and TRBJ2-7, with 11 bases that match TRBD1. The sequence came from a woman between 18 and 29 years old with acute or convalescent COVID-19. Sequencing was carried out using peripheral blood. Here the CDR3 DNA reads TGTGCCAGCAGCTTTGTCGGGACAGGGGGTACCTACGAGCAGTACTTC. Translated, it gives CASSFVGTGGTYEQYF.